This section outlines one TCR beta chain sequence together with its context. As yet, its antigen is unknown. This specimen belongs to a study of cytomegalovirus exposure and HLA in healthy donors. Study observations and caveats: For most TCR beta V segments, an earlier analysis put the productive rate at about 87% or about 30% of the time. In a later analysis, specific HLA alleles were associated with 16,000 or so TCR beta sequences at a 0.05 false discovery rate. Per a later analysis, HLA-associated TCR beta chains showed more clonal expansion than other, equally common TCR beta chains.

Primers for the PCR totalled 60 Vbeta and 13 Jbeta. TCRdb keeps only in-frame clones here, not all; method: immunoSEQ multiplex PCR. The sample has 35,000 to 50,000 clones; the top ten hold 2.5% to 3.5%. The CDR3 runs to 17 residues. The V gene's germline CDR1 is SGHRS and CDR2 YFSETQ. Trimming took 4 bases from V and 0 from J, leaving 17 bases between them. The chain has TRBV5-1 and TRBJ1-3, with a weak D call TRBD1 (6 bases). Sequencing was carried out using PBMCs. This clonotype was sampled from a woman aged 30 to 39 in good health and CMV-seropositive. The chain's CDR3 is CASSQNPTGFSGNTIYF. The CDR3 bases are TGCGCCAGCAGCCAAAATCCGACAGGATTCTCTGGAAACACCATATATTTT.